The clone carrying this T cell receptor (beta chain) was counted a single time. Trimming shortened V by 6 bases and J by 10 bases, and 19 bases separated the two germline ends. The germline V gene encodes CDR1 SGHAT and CDR2 FQDESV (reference sequence). CDR3 length: 14 amino acids. Original handling: Reference gene primer amplification yielded estimated nucleated cell counts. Sequencing used immunoSEQ multiplex PCR; TCRdb keeps in-frame clones, though not all of them. That table is the source of V, J and clone size, and D and trimming were worked out from the DNA. The sample contains over 85,000 clones, 75% to 85% of which appear only once. The data were obtained in a study of blood T cell repertoires in COVID-19. Study-level information: Collection of acute and convalescent COVID-19 samples took place in the United States, Italy and Spain.

The sequence was obtained from a man in his sixties or seventies with acute or convalescent COVID-19. The chain carries TRBV11-1 and TRBJ2-1; TRBD2 is a possible D gene (6 bases). Sequences were obtained from peripheral blood. The CDR3 here is CASSTLALRIEQFF. CDR3 DNA sequence: TGTGCCAGCAGTACACTAGCCCTGAGGATAGAGCAGTTCTTC.